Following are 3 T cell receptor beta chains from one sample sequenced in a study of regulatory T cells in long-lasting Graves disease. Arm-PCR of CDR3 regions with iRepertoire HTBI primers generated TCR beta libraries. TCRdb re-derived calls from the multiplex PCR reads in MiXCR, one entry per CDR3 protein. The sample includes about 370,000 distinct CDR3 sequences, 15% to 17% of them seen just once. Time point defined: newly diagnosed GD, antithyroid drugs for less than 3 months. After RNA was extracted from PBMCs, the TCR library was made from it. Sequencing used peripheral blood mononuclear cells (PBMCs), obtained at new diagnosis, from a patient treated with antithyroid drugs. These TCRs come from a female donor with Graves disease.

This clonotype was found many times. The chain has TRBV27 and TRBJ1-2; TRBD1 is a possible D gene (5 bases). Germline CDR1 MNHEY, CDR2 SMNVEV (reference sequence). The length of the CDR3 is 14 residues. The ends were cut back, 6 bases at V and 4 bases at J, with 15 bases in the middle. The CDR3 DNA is TGTGCCAGCAGCGCGACTAGGGGATCCTATGGCTACACCTTC. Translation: CASSATRGSYGYTF.

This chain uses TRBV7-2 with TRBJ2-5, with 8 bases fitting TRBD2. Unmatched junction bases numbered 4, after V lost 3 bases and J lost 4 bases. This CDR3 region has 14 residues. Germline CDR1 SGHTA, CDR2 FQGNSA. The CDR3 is CASSFQRETETQYF. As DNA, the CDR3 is TGTGCCAGCAGCTTTCAGCGGGAGACAGAGACCCAGTACTTC.

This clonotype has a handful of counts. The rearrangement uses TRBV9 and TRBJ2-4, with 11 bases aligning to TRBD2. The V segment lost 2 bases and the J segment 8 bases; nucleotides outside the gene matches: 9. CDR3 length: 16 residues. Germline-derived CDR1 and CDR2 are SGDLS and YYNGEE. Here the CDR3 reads CASSVDSGGVWDIQYF. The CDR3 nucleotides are TGTGCCAGCAGCGTCGATAGCGGGGGGGTTTGGGACATTCAGTACTTC.